This TCR beta chain was documented in a study of T cell responses to AZD1222 COVID-19 vaccine. Points from the study as a whole: Repertoires were obtained only post-peak T cell response. Vaccine-related CD4 TCRs covered spike, predominating at 160-218 and 743-854. Spike-specific TCRs gained breadth and depth after people received two AZD1222 doses. White British donors predominated, females outnumbered males, and clonal diversity was possibly underestimated.

The junction had 19 bases not matched to a gene; V was cut back by 4 bases and J by 4 bases. The CDR3 has 19 amino acids. The germline gives CDR1 SGHDT, CDR2 YYEEEE. Points on this clone: As yet, its antigen is unknown.

Sequenced by immunoSEQ multiplex PCR; TCRdb stores in-frame clones only, minus some. The sample lists some 87,000 clones; approximately 90% were seen once. J is TRBJ2-7 and V is TRBV5-6; 11 bases align to TRBD2. Here the sequenced sample was peripheral blood, taken on day 0 of AZD1222 vaccination. The TCR originated in an adult in good health. The CDR3 region is CASSQFTLAGGGLAYEQYF. CDR3 DNA: TGTGCCAGCAGCCAATTCACCCTAGCGGGAGGAGGATTGGCTTACGAGCAGTACTTC. The full variable domain, completed using reference TRBV5-6 and TRBJ2-7, is DAGVTQSPTHLIKTRGQQVTLRCSPKSGHDTVSWYQQALGQGPQFIFQYYEEEERQRGNFPDRFSGHQFPNYSSELNVNALLLGDSALYLCASSQFTLAGGGLAYEQYFGPGTRLTVT.